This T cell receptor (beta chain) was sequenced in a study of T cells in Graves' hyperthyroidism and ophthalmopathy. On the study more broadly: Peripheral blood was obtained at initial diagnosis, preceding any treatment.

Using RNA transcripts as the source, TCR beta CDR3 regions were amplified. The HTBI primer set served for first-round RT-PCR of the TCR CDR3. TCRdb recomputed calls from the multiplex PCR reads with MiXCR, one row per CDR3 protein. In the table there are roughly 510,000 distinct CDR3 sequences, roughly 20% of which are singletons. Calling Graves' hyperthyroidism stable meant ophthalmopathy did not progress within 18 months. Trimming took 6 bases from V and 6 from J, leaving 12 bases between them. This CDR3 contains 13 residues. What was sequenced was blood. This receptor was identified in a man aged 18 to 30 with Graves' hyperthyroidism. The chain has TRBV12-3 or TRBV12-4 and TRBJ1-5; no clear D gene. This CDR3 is CASSAGVIQPQHF. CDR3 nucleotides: TGTGCCAGCAGCGCCGGGGTGATTCAGCCCCAGCATTTT.